What follows are 9 T cell receptor beta chains derived from one specimen sequenced in a study of identical twins (dated by TCRdb to 2015 to 2016). Libraries were constructed by 5' RACE. Sequencing was carried out with an Illumina HiSeq 2000. TCRdb ran its own pipeline on the public reads, namely fastp trimming at Q25 and MiXCR clone calling, and kept in-frame beta chains. Each CDR3 protein gets just one entry, which takes the most common genes and DNA from the rows behind it. The sample includes approximately 600,000 distinct CDR3 sequences, with over 8.5% observed a single time. Around 3.1% of the sample belongs to the ten largest clones. These same records also appear under a second study, on yellow fever vaccine responses in identical twins.

The sequenced sample consisted of PBMCs. The origin of the receptors is a woman aged 18 to 35 in good health.

This clonotype was recorded many times. The chain recombines TRBV7-2 with TRBJ2-1, with D perhaps TRBD2 (6 bases). CDR1 SGHTA and CDR2 FQGNSA come from the germline V gene. Trimming took off 5 bases at V and 2 bases at J, with 13 bases between the two ends. The CDR3 length is 15 residues. The CDR3 nucleotides are TGTGCCAGCAGCCCCCGGGGCGGGACCTACAATGAGCAGTTCTTC. It translates to CASSPRGGTYNEQFF.

This clonotype was recorded many times. The chain uses TRBV6-5 and TRBJ1-6, with 9 bases aligning to TRBD1. This CDR3 contains 16 residues. Germline values: CDR1 MNHEY, CDR2 SVGAGI. V trimming: 6 bases; J trimming: 10 bases; junction bases outside the gene matches: 13. This CDR3 reads CASRLLRDRDDSPLHF. The CDR3 DNA reads TGTGCCAGCAGACTACTCCGGGACAGGGATGACTCACCCCTCCACTTT.

In its sample, this clonotype was seen a few times. The chain recombines TRBV2 with TRBJ1-6, with 7 bases fitting TRBD1. Germline values: CDR1 SNHLY, CDR2 FYNNEI. The CDR3 has 15 amino acids. Trimming took 9 bases from V and 2 from J; bases not matched to a gene: 7. The CDR3 is CARQGKSAYNSPLHF. Here the CDR3 DNA reads TGTGCCAGACAGGGGAAATCGGCCTATAATTCACCCCTCCACTTT.

This clonotype occurred a few times. The rearrangement uses TRBV18 and TRBJ2-7; the match to TRBD1 covers 7 bases. In germline, CDR1 is KGHSH, CDR2 LQKENI. J gave up 5 bases and V 3 bases, and 7 bases lay outside the gene matches. This CDR3 spans 14 amino acids. CDR3 sequence: CASSPGQNLNEQYF. Written as DNA, the CDR3 is TGTGCCAGCTCACCGGGACAGAACCTTAACGAGCAGTACTTC.

Regarding this clonotype: A read error is possible here, since a much larger clone lies one base away. The V gene is TRBV19, the J gene TRBJ2-1; TRBD2 aligns across 9 bases. Germline CDR1 is LNHDA and CDR2 is SQIVND (reference sequence). The CDR3 loop spans 14 amino acids. In DNA, the CDR3 is TGTGCCAGTACTATAGCGGGGGATTACAATGAGCAGTTCTTC. Residues: CASTIAGDYNEQFF.

This sequence joins TRBV7-2 and TRBJ2-5; 9 nucleotides line up with TRBD2. This CDR3 comprises 17 residues. The junction had 16 bases not matched to a gene; V was cut back by 5 bases and J by 6 bases. In germline, CDR1 is SGHTA, CDR2 FQGNSA. The CDR3 nucleotides read TGTGCCAGCAGCGGACGAGATGTAGCGGGAGTGCAAAAGACCCAGTACTTC. Protein product: CASSGRDVAGVQKTQYF.

In its sample, this clonotype was seen a few times. The chain uses TRBV6-1 and TRBJ2-1, with 7 positions matching TRBD2. Trimming removed 3 bases from V and 5 bases from J; junction bases left unmatched: 7. The CDR3 covers 15 residues. Germline CDR1 reads MNHNS; CDR2 reads SASEGT. CDR3 sequence reads: CASSDGGWADNEQFF. The CDR3 DNA reads TGTGCCAGCAGTGACGGGGGGTGGGCAGACAATGAGCAGTTCTTC.

There are many counts of this clonotype. The chain is built from TRBV20-1 and TRBJ2-7; D is unresolved. CDR3 size: 12 residues. Between the trimmed V and J ends, which lost 0 bases and 0 bases, there was a span of 3 bases. Germline CDR1 is DFQATT and CDR2 is SNEGSKA (reference sequence). CDR3 sequence (DNA): TGCAGTGCTAGAGACGGCTCCTACGAGCAGTACTTC. This sequence encodes CSARDGSYEQYF.

This clonotype has at least ten counts. V and J are TRBV5-1 and TRBJ2-1, with TRBD2 matching 14 bases. The CDR3 covers 17 residues. V was clipped by 5 bases and J by 4 bases; unmatched bases: 8. Per the germline V gene, CDR1 is SGHRS and CDR2 is YFSETQ. CDR3 coding DNA: TGCGCCAGCAGTCGACCCGGGACTAGCGGGAGTTACAATGAGCAGTTCTTC. Residues: CASSRPGTSGSYNEQFF.